Each of the 22 T cell receptor beta chains below was sequenced from the same sample in a study of naive and memory T cell subsets. The treatment here: skin biopsy from PPD injection site in Mantoux-positive individual. TCR cDNA received a 3' ligated oligonucleotide that carried a UMI. Ligated cDNA underwent four rounds of PCR with nested alpha and beta constant region primers and SP2. TCRdb itself ran the UMI-ligation and nested PCR reads through MiXCR, one entry per CDR3 protein. Of tens of thousands of distinct CDR3 sequences in the sample, about 11% were seen once. This material consisted of skin, taken from a tuberculin skin test site. These receptors all stem from an adult in good health.

This clonotype was detected ten times or more. The chain recombines TRBV20-1 with TRBJ2-7; weak D call: TRBD1 (6 bases). The CDR3 is made up of 12 amino acids. V shed 5 bases and J shed 6 bases, with 14 bases lying between them. Germline V gene lookup returns CDR1 DFQATT and CDR2 SNEGSKA (reference sequence). This CDR3 reads CSAQEDRIEQYF. Here the CDR3 DNA reads TGCAGTGCTCAGGAGGACAGAATCGAGCAGTACTTC.

This clonotype was seen more than once but under ten times. The chain employs TRBV7-2 and TRBJ1-6; TRBD1 matches at 8 bases. Trimming cost V 5 bases and J 7 bases; bases outside gene matches: 7. Germline CDR1 is SGHTA and CDR2 is FQGNSA. This CDR3 comprises 15 residues. The CDR3, as DNA: TGTGCCAGCAGCCAACAGCGGACAGGGAATTCACCCCTCCACTTT. This sequence encodes CASSQQRTGNSPLHF.

This clonotype was found a few times. The chain links TRBV27 to TRBJ1-2; D is ambiguous. Deletions cut 0 bases from V and 8 bases from J, with 10 bases between. Germline-derived CDR1 and CDR2 are MNHEY and SMNVEV (reference sequence). CDR3 size: 13 residues. In nucleotides, the CDR3 is TGTGCCAGCAGTTTATCAGGCCGGGAGGGCTACACCTTC. Its translation is CASSLSGREGYTF.

This clonotype was detected many times. The V gene is TRBV27, the J gene TRBJ2-2, with 7 bases aligning to TRBD2. J gave up 5 bases and V 10 bases, and 4 bases lay outside the gene matches. CDR3 length equals 12 residues. CDR1 MNHEY and CDR2 SMNVEV come from the germline V gene (reference sequence). This CDR3 is CATRLATGELFF. As DNA, the CDR3 is TGTGCCACCAGACTAGCTACCGGGGAGCTGTTTTTT.

This clonotype has a handful of counts. The V call is TRBV27, the J call TRBJ1-2; D might be TRBD1 (6 bases). The CDR3 length is 13 residues. Trimming took 2 bases from V and 4 from J, leaving 8 bases between them. The germline gives CDR1 MNHEY, CDR2 SMNVEV (reference sequence). The CDR3 DNA reads TGTGCCAGCAGTTTAGGGGGCGCCTATGGCTACACCTTC. Encoded protein: CASSLGGAYGYTF.

This clonotype is categorized as medium-sized. This chain links TRBV5-1 with TRBJ1-1; no definite D call. With 2 bases removed from V and 1 base from J, the gap between germline ends came to 9 bases. Germline V gene sequence: CDR1 SGHRS, CDR2 YFSETQ. The CDR3 is 14 residues long. CDR3 loop: CASSLAPQNTEAFF. CDR3 in DNA: TGCGCCAGCAGCTTAGCCCCCCAGAACACTGAAGCTTTCTTT.

This clonotype came up a few times. CDR3 region: CASSHYRGNTEAFF. CDR3 nucleotide sequence: TGCGCCAGCAGCCATTACAGGGGGAACACTGAAGCTTTCTTT. The chain employs TRBV4-1 and TRBJ1-1; 7 bases line up with TRBD1. Germline CDR1 reads MGHRA; CDR2 reads YSYEKL. This CDR3 is built from 14 residues. J was trimmed by 1 base and V by 3 bases; bases with no gene match: 2.

In this sample, this clonotype turned up a few times. The chain uses TRBV11-3 and TRBJ2-1, with TRBD1 matching 11 bases. J gave up 3 bases and V 4 bases, and 5 bases lay outside the gene matches. This CDR3 is 16 amino acids long. Germline loops: CDR1 SGHNT, CDR2 YENEEA. CDR3 in amino acids: CASSSGGTGGYNEQFF. In nucleotides, the CDR3 is TGTGCCAGCAGCTCCGGGGGGACAGGGGGCTACAATGAGCAGTTCTTC.

This clonotype was counted many times. The CDR3 DNA is TGTGCCAGCAGCTTTGTCGTTGAGGAAACAGATACGCAGTATTTT. This gives the protein CASSFVVEETDTQYF. The chain uses TRBV7-9 and TRBJ2-3; D gene ambiguous. V lost 3 bases and J lost 3, with 13 bases in between. Germline V gene lookup returns CDR1 SEHNR and CDR2 FQNEAQ (reference sequence). The CDR3 sequence is 15 residues long. Complete variable domain (other parts from reference TRBV7-9 and TRBJ2-3): DTGVSQNPRHKITKRGQNVTFRCDPISEHNRLYWYRQTLGQGPEFLTYFQNEAQLEKSRLLSDRFSAERPKGSFSTLEIQRTEQGDSAMYLCASSFVVEETDTQYFGPGTRLTVL.

This clonotype appeared a few times. CDR3 in amino acids: CASSQVRGPGAQYF. In DNA, the CDR3 is TGTGCCAGCAGCCAAGTACGGGGGCCTGGGGCCCAGTACTTC. The chain couples TRBV3-1 to TRBJ2-5, with D tentatively TRBD1 or TRBD2 (6 bases each). Trimming removed 1 base at V and 9 bases at J, with 15 bases between. The CDR3 contains 14 residues. Germline CDR1 is LGHDT and CDR2 is YNNKEL (reference sequence).

This clonotype appeared many times. The CDR3 nucleotides read TGTGCCAGCAGCTTAGAACTGCGGGGGGGATTCAATGAGCAGTTCTTC. Translating it yields CASSLELRGGFNEQFF. The rearrangement links TRBV11-3 to TRBJ2-1; 9 bases align to TRBD2. V shed 0 bases, J shed 6 bases, and the junction held 6 bases outside the gene matches. There are 16 residues in the CDR3. Germline values: CDR1 SGHNT, CDR2 YENEEA.

This clonotype has ten or more counts. J is TRBJ2-7 and V is TRBV20-1; perhaps TRBD2 as D (6 bases). This CDR3 region has 13 residues. CDR1 is DFQATT and CDR2 is SNEGSKA in the germline V gene (reference sequence). The V and J ends lost 4 bases and 2 bases respectively, with 12 bases between them. The chain's CDR3 is CSATLAPTYEQYF. The CDR3 DNA follows: TGCAGTGCTACCCTAGCGCCTACCTACGAGCAGTACTTC.

This clonotype has a count of ten or more. The V and J genes are TRBV29-1 and TRBJ2-7; D may be TRBD2 (6 bases). This CDR3 spans 14 amino acids. From germline, CDR1 is SQVTM and CDR2 ANQGSEA. V was pared by 4 bases and J by 2 bases, with 15 bases between. In DNA form, the CDR3 reads TGCAGCGTTGGGCCCGGGCTAGCGACCTACGAGCAGTACTTC. Protein product: CSVGPGLATYEQYF.

This sequence joins TRBV18 and TRBJ1-1; possible D gene TRBD1, 6 bases. Trimming took off 2 bases at V and 5 bases at J, with 15 bases between the two ends. CDR1 and CDR2 (germline): KGHSH, LQKENI. This CDR3 contains 15 residues. Here the CDR3 DNA reads TGTGCCAGCTCACCAGGAGTGACAAGGGGGACTGAAGCTTTCTTT. This codes for CASSPGVTRGTEAFF.

This clonotype was counted ten times or more. CDR3 loop: CSASYSDTEAFF. CDR3 nucleotide sequence: TGCAGTGCTAGTTACAGTGACACTGAAGCTTTCTTT. The chain couples TRBV20-1 to TRBJ1-1; D not resolved. V was cut by 3 bases and J by 3 bases, with 8 bases left in between. CDR3 length equals 12 residues. CDR1 DFQATT and CDR2 SNEGSKA come from the germline V gene (reference sequence).

This clonotype has more than one count but fewer than ten. The J gene is TRBJ2-6, the V gene TRBV5-1; unclear D gene. CDR3 length: 13 amino acids. The germline V and J ends were trimmed by 3 bases and 2 bases, with 3 bases remaining between them. CDR1 is SGHRS and CDR2 is YFSETQ in the germline V gene. CDR3 DNA sequence: TGCGCCAGCAGCTCGGCTGGGGCCAACGTCCTGACTTTC. Translated, it gives CASSSAGANVLTF.

The sample holds many counts of this clonotype. The V gene is TRBV5-6, the J gene TRBJ1-5; TRBD1 matches 8 bases. The CDR3 length is 14 residues. V was clipped by 4 bases and J by 5 bases; unmatched bases: 5. CDR1 is SGHDT, CDR2 YYEEEE, per germline. CDR3 amino acids: CASSPWTGHQPQHF. For the CDR3, the DNA is TGTGCCAGCAGCCCTTGGACAGGGCATCAGCCCCAGCATTTT.

This clonotype was observed a handful of times. A junction boundary mismatches the germline segment, possibly from a read error. This chain connects TRBV7-7 to TRBJ2-6; D tentatively fits TRBD1 or TRBD2 (6 bases each). The CDR3 length is 15 residues. Germline V CDR1 and CDR2: SSHAT, FNYEAQ (reference sequence). The CDR3, as DNA: TGTGCTAGCAGCTCGGGGGCGACTGGGGCCAACGTCCTGACTTTC. Its translation: CASSSGATGANVLTF. Drawing the rest from reference TRBV7-7 and TRBJ2-6, the complete variable domain is GAGVSQSPRYKVTKRGQDVTLRCDPISSHATLYWYQQALGQGPEFLTYFNYEAQPDKSGLPSDRFSAERPEGSISTLTIQRTEQRDSAMYRCASSSGATGANVLTFGAGSRLTVL.

This clonotype was found a few times. V usage is TRBV5-5 and J usage is TRBJ2-3; D not certain. Germline-derived CDR1 and CDR2 are SGHKS and YYEKEE (reference sequence). Trimming removed 0 bases at V and 0 bases at J, with 8 bases between. The CDR3 covers 15 residues. CDR3 in amino acids: CASSLGSLSTDTQYF. The CDR3 DNA is TGTGCCAGCAGCTTGGGCTCCCTAAGCACAGATACGCAGTATTTT.

Ten or more counts support this clonotype. The chain uses TRBV10-3 and TRBJ2-3; 8 bases agree with TRBD2. The CDR3 is 14 residues long. CDR1 is ENHRY, CDR2 SYGVKD, per germline. With 5 bases clipped from V and 1 base from J, the junction kept 2 bases outside the gene matches. The DNA for the CDR3 is TGTGCCATCAGTTCGGGGGGGGGCACAGATACGCAGTATTTT. It translates to CAISSGGGTDTQYF.

The rearrangement uses TRBV9 and TRBJ1-6; D uncertain. CDR1 and CDR2 from the germline V gene are SGDLS and YYNGEE. Deletions cut 0 bases from V and 8 bases from J, with 12 bases between. This CDR3 is 15 amino acids long. For the CDR3, the DNA is TGTGCCAGCAGCGTAGATTCAGGACGGGATTCACCCCTCCACTTT. Translation gives CASSVDSGRDSPLHF.

In this sample, this clonotype turned up a few times. The CDR3 DNA sequence: TGTGCCAGCACCCCTGGGGGCACAGATACGCAGTATTTT. Its protein is CASTPGGTDTQYF. V gene TRBV12-3 or TRBV12-4 combines with J gene TRBJ2-3, with D unclear. CDR3 length: 13 amino acids. V was pared by 7 bases and J by 1 base, with 9 bases between.